This is a list of T cell receptor beta chains from one sample in a study of Graves' ophthalmopathy and Graves' hyperthyroidism. TCRdb fed the multiplex PCR reads into MiXCR, producing one record per CDR3 protein. The data show over a million distinct CDR3 sequences, approximately 35% seen once. Sequencing used peripheral blood or thyroid tissue (not recorded which). All receptors come from an adult man with Graves' hyperthyroidism. The CDR3 runs from the conserved cysteine through the conserved F or W.

V: TRBV11-1; J: TRBJ1-1; CDR3: CAWRAGTATEAFF
V: TRBV10-3; J: TRBJ1-5; CDR3: CASSYSSLQGYQPQHF
V: TRBV29-1; J: TRBJ2-5; CDR3: CSVLATGEETQYF
V: TRBV4-1; J: TRBJ1-2; CDR3: CASSQEGQGAGGYTF
V: TRBV10-3; J: TRBJ1-1; CDR3: CAISPDRGGTEAFF
V: TRBV6-2/TRBV6-3; J: TRBJ2-5; CDR3: CASSHSGRQETQYF
V: TRBV19; J: TRBJ1-5; CDR3: CASSILRDISNQPQHF
V: TRBV5-1; J: TRBJ2-5; CDR3: CASSFEAGGGSKTQYF
V: TRBV6-6; J: TRBJ2-2; CDR3: CASRGQQTNTGELFF
V: TRBV19; J: TRBJ2-2; CDR3: CASSRGDLNTGELFF
V: TRBV20-1; J: TRBJ2-2; CDR3: CSAQEGKSDTGELFF
V: TRBV5-1; J: TRBJ2-2; CDR3: CASSLQRFANTGELFF
V: TRBV7-8; J: TRBJ2-5; CDR3: CASSLVGGF
V: TRBV29-1; J: TRBJ1-4; CDR3: CSGRGEKLFF
V: TRBV12-3/TRBV12-4; J: TRBJ2-3; CDR3: CAGSRGGWSDTQYF
V: TRBV20-1; J: TRBJ1-1; CDR3: CSARVPQLGTEAFF
V: TRBV5-1; J: TRBJ2-5; CDR3: CASSPQVPYQETQYF
V: TRBV10-3; J: TRBJ1-1; CDR3: CAISESITGGSYTEAFF
V: TRBV5-6; J: TRBJ2-7; CDR3: CASSLGSRRGGYEQYF
V: TRBV10-3; J: TRBJ1-5; CDR3: CASSEYRVGNQPQHF
V: TRBV20-1; J: TRBJ1-1; CDR3: CSASPRQGMNTEAFF
V: TRBV12-3/TRBV12-4; J: TRBJ2-2; CDR3: CASNTILGLFGTGELFF